This TCR beta chain was profiled in a study of T cell repertoires in cytomegalovirus infection. Study outcomes and limitations: CMV-specific HLA-C-restricted TCR beta clonotypes dominated the ex vivo response.

In this sample, this clonotype turned up many times. Its antigen is currently unknown. TCRdb used MiXCR to reprocess the reads, holding one entry per CDR3 protein. The sample lists some 200,000 distinct CDR3 sequences, less than 9.5% occurring once. Germline-derived CDR1 and CDR2 are SEHNR and FQNEAQ (reference sequence). The CDR3 extends over 14 amino acids. Deletions cut 0 bases from V and 3 bases from J, with 9 bases between. Sequenced sample: PBMCs. The sequence was collected from a human donor in good health (CMV status not recorded). Some clones in this sample may be carry-over from other donors' samples. The gene calls are TRBV7-9 and TRBJ2-7; D gene ambiguous. CDR3 sequence: CASSLASINYEQYF. The DNA for the CDR3 is TGTGCCAGCAGCTTAGCGTCCATAAACTACGAGCAGTACTTC.